These T cell receptor beta chains were read from a single sample in a study of siplizumab effects on memory and regulatory T cells. The data were produced by immunoSEQ multiplex PCR, yet TCRdb's version contains in-frame clones alone and is incomplete. This sample has some 90,000 clones, with around 90% found just once. The sample comprised CD4+ T cells sorted from blood. Receptor source: a human donor in good health. CDR3s include the opening cysteine and the closing phenylalanine or tryptophan. The D gene is left open where the match is weak. Only part of the rows carry a size: once, few, many, or a class if the clone is expanded.

len	d_gene	v_gene	abundance	j_gene	CDR3aa	CDR3nt
14	-	TRBV4-2	once	TRBJ2-2	CASSQGLGTGELFF	TGTGCCAGCAGCCAGGGACTCGGCACCGGGGAGCTGTTTTTT
14	TRBD2	TRBV4-1	-	TRBJ2-1	CASSQALAGTEQFF	TGCGCCAGCAGCCAAGCTCTAGCGGGAACTGAGCAGTTCTTC
11	-	TRBV7-9	-	TRBJ2-1	CASSLAYEQFF	TGTGCCAGCAGCTTAGCTTATGAGCAGTTCTTC
13	-	TRBV6-4	-	TRBJ2-7	CASTMEVGYEQYF	TGTGCCAGCACGATGGAGGTGGGCTACGAGCAGTACTTC
17	TRBD1	TRBV10-3	-	TRBJ2-3	CAISDGTGSRATDTQYF	TGTGCCATCAGTGACGGGACAGGGTCAAGGGCCACAGATACGCAGTATTTT
15	-	TRBV21-1	-	TRBJ1-3	CASSIDRSSGNTIYF	TGTGCCAGCAGCATAGACAGGTCGTCTGGAAACACCATATATTTT
13	TRBD1	TRBV19	-	TRBJ2-7	CASSIRQGYEQYF	TGTGCCAGTAGTATCCGACAGGGCTACGAGCAGTACTTC
16	-	TRBV18	-	TRBJ1-4	CASSPQADPSGEKLFF	TGTGCCAGCTCACCACAGGCAGACCCTTCAGGGGAAAAACTGTTTTTT
12	-	TRBV7-2	-	TRBJ2-1	CASSYTYNEQFF	TGTGCCAGCAGCTATACCTACAATGAGCAGTTCTTC
15	TRBD1	TRBV18	-	TRBJ1-1	CASSPGQGGNTEAFF	TGTGCCAGCTCACCGGGACAGGGCGGGAACACTGAAGCTTTCTTT
10	-	TRBV30	-	TRBJ2-5	CAWGRETQYF	TGTGCCTGGGGGAGAGAGACCCAGTACTTC
17	-	TRBV2	-	TRBJ1-3	CASSAGQGYRSGNTIYF	TGTGCCAGCAGCGCGGGGCAGGGATATAGGTCTGGAAACACCATATATTTT
13	-	TRBV7-2	-	TRBJ1-1	CASSLGANTEAFF	TGTGCCAGCAGCTTGGGAGCGAACACTGAAGCTTTCTTT
15	-	TRBV19	-	TRBJ1-1	CASSISGGLGTEAFF	TGTGCCAGTAGTATATCCGGGGGCTTGGGCACTGAAGCTTTCTTT
15	TRBD1	TRBV7-9	-	TRBJ2-7	CASSSYRDSASEQYF	TGTGCCAGCAGCTCATACCGGGACAGCGCCTCCGAGCAGTACTTC
12	-	TRBV18	-	TRBJ2-7	CASEEGPGEQYF	TGTGCCAGCGAGGAGGGCCCCGGCGAGCAGTACTTC
15	-	TRBV6-5	-	TRBJ2-6	CASSYRGAGANVLTF	TGTGCCAGCAGTTATCGGGGAGCTGGGGCCAACGTCCTGACTTTC
15	-	TRBV14	-	TRBJ1-1	CASSPLGLLYTEAFF	TGTGCCAGCAGCCCCTTGGGACTGCTGTACACTGAAGCTTTCTTT
11	-	TRBV20-1	-	TRBJ2-5	CSASGAETQYF	TGCAGTGCATCTGGAGCGGAGACCCAGTACTTC
16	-	TRBV9	-	TRBJ1-4	CASSVGPRVGNEKLFF	TGTGCCAGCAGCGTAGGCCCGAGGGTGGGTAATGAAAAACTGTTTTTT
16	TRBD2	TRBV10-3	-	TRBJ2-5	CAISEPGLAGGETQYF	TGTGCCATCAGTGAGCCTGGACTAGCGGGAGGGGAGACCCAGTACTTC
15	-	TRBV6-6	once	TRBJ1-1	CASSYSSGQGRGAFF	TGTGCCAGCAGTTACTCGTCCGGGCAGGGGCGGGGAGCTTTCTTT
15	-	TRBV30	-	TRBJ1-1	CAWSVPIGGDTEAFF	TGTGCCTGGAGTGTACCTATAGGGGGGGACACTGAAGCTTTCTTT
14	-	TRBV7-8	-	TRBJ2-7	CASSLARTLYEQYF	TGTGCCAGCAGCTTAGCACGGACTTTATACGAGCAGTACTTC
16	TRBD1	TRBV6-5	-	TRBJ2-2	CASSLAGTVRTGELFF	TGTGCCAGCAGTTTAGCCGGGACAGTACGCACCGGGGAGCTGTTTTTT
15	-	TRBV5-5	-	TRBJ1-5	CASSLAGAVSQPQHF	TGTGCCAGCAGCTTGGCCGGGGCCGTAAGTCAGCCCCAGCATTTT
15	-	TRBV7-6	-	TRBJ1-4	CASSPRITTNEKLFF	TGTGCCAGCAGCCCGAGGATTACAACTAATGAAAAACTGTTTTTT
19	TRBD1	TRBV23-1	-	TRBJ2-1	CASSPPAPDRGSSYNEQFF	TGCGCCAGCAGTCCGCCCGCGCCAGACAGGGGGAGCTCCTACAATGAGCAGTTCTTC
14	-	TRBV12-2	-	TRBJ1-1	CASRTAGGGTEAFF	TGTGCAAGTCGCACCGCGGGGGGTGGGACTGAAGCTTTCTTT
13	-	TRBV2	-	TRBJ2-5	CASNDSHQKTQYF	TGTGCCAGCAACGACAGTCACCAAAAGACCCAGTACTTC
15	TRBD1	TRBV18	-	TRBJ2-5	CASSPTGDRIETQYF	TGTGCCAGCTCGCCGACAGGGGATAGGATCGAGACCCAGTACTTC
15	-	TRBV9	-	TRBJ2-3	CASSVAGLSTDTQYF	TGTGCCAGCAGCGTCGCGGGACTTAGCACAGATACGCAGTATTTT
15	-	TRBV19	-	TRBJ1-5	CASSPGRGGHQPQHF	TGTGCCAGTAGCCCAGGACGGGGAGGGCATCAGCCCCAGCATTTT
16	-	TRBV9	-	TRBJ2-2	CASSVGGVPNTGELFF	TGTGCCAGCAGCGTAGGGGGGGTCCCGAACACCGGGGAGCTGTTTTTT
14	-	TRBV7-9	-	TRBJ2-2	CASSLSFDGGELFF	TGTGCCAGCAGCTTATCTTTTGATGGCGGGGAGCTGTTTTTT
15	TRBD2	TRBV15	-	TRBJ2-1	CATTRRGGEYNEQFF	TGTGCCACCACCAGGAGGGGAGGGGAGTACAATGAGCAGTTCTTC
11	-	TRBV20-1	-	TRBJ2-7	CSARPLHEQYF	TGCAGTGCTAGACCCTTACACGAGCAGTACTTC
17	TRBD1	TRBV2	-	TRBJ2-1	CASRAGTGLITYNEQFF	TGTGCCAGCAGGGCCGGGACAGGCCTAATCACCTACAATGAGCAGTTCTTC